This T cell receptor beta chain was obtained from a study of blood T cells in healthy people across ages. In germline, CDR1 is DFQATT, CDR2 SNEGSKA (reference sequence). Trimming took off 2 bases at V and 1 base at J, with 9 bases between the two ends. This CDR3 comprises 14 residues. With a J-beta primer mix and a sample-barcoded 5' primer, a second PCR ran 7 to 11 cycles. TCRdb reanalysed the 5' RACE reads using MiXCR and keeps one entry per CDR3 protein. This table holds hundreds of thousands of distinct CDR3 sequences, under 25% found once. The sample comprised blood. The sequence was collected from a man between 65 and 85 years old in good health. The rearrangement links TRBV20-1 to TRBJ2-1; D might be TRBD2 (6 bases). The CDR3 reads CSARKAGSYNEQFF. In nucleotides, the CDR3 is TGCAGTGCTAGAAAAGCGGGTTCCTACAATGAGCAGTTCTTC.